The 16 T cell receptor beta chains presented below share a single source sample, sequenced in a study of beta chain features in type 1 diabetes. The entirety of the isolated RNA underwent reverse transcription, so expressed TCRB transcripts were sequenced. Clones were read by immunoSEQ multiplex PCR, and TCRdb kept only the in-frame ones, dropping some. This sample carries 430,000 or so clones, approximately 10% of them seen once, and the ten largest clones take more than 0.045%. The sample consisted of naive CD4+ T cells from blood. These receptors originate from a woman in her late teens or twenties in good health.

This clone was observed a few times. This chain links TRBV19 with TRBJ1-1; no definite D call. Germline V gene sequence: CDR1 LNHDA, CDR2 SQIVND (reference sequence). The CDR3 runs 11 residues. Trimming shortened V by 5 bases and J by 4 bases, and 5 bases separated the two germline ends. CDR3 in DNA: TGTGCCAGTAGTCACGGCACTGAAGCTTTCTTT. It yields the protein CASSHGTEAFF.

The chain is built from TRBV4-3 and TRBJ2-1; 7 bases are a match to TRBD2. V shed 0 bases and J 6 bases; nucleotides not matched to a gene: 14. This CDR3 is 18 amino acids long. Germline CDR1 reads LGHNA; CDR2 reads YSLEER. The DNA of the CDR3 is TGCGCCAGCAGCCAAGAGCTCCAGGCGGGAGTGGGGCGCAATGAGCAGTTCTTC. As protein: CASSQELQAGVGRNEQFF.

This clone was found a few times. Other DNA sequences of this sample code for an identical CDR3. The chain links TRBV18 to TRBJ1-2; D uncertain. The V and J ends lost 2 bases and 2 bases respectively, with 6 bases between them. The CDR3 contains 13 residues. From germline, CDR1 is KGHSH and CDR2 LQKENI. Written as DNA, the CDR3 is TGTGCCAGCTCACCAGGTGCCAACTATGGCTACACCTTC. It encodes CASSPGANYGYTF.

This clone appeared a few times. This sequence joins TRBV7-8 and TRBJ2-7; D is unresolved. The length of the CDR3 is 16 residues. V lost 1 base and J 5 bases, leaving 18 bases between the germline ends. Germline CDR1 and CDR2: SGHVS and FQNEAQ. CDR3 DNA sequence: TGTGCCAGCAGCTTAGTTGCGCCGCCAAATCCCAACGAGCAGTACGTC. It yields the protein CASSLVAPPNPNEQYV.

The gene calls are TRBV6-6 and TRBJ2-7; 8 bases match TRBD1. V gave up 3 bases and J gave up 4 bases; unmatched junction bases: 2. The germline gives CDR1 MNHNY, CDR2 SVGAGI (reference sequence). The CDR3 runs to 13 residues. The CDR3 region is CASSYNRGYEQYV. CDR3 sequence (DNA): TGTGCCAGCAGTTATAACAGGGGGTACGAGCAGTACGTC.

As DNA, the CDR3 is TGTGCCAGCAGTCTCCTCGGGAACCCGGGCACTGAAGCTTTCTTT. Encoded protein: CASSLLGNPGTEAFF. The chain joins TRBV25-1 to TRBJ1-1; no firm D call. V lost 5 bases, J lost 4 bases, and 17 bases lay in between. Germline V gene sequence: CDR1 MGHDK, CDR2 SYGVNS. The CDR3 has 15 residues.

This clone was detected a few times. The rearrangement uses TRBV7-3 and TRBJ2-5; 8 bases align to TRBD1. Germline lookup yields CDR1 SGHTA and CDR2 FQGTGA. CDR3 length: 14 amino acids. With V trimmed by 1 base and J by 6 bases, 4 bases remained unmatched. In nucleotides, the CDR3 is TGTGCCAGCAGCTTAAACCAGGGGGCGAAGACCCAGTACTTC. Translation gives CASSLNQGAKTQYF.

J is TRBJ1-4 and V is TRBV6-5, with a possible D match to TRBD1 (5 bases). CDR3 size: 13 residues. V lost 5 bases, J lost 5 bases, and 9 bases lay in between. CDR1 and CDR2 (germline): MNHEY, SVGAGI. CDR3 sequence reads: CASSNRGNEKLFF. In DNA form, the CDR3 reads TGTGCCAGCAGTAACCGGGGGAATGAAAAACTGTTTTTT.

The chain employs TRBV25-1 and TRBJ2-7; 7 nucleotides line up with TRBD2. J gave up 3 bases and V 3 bases, and 8 bases lay outside the gene matches. This CDR3 has 15 amino acids. Germline-derived CDR1 and CDR2 are MGHDK and SYGVNS. In DNA, the CDR3 is TGTGCCAGCAGTGATCTGACTGGCGGGGGCTACGAGCAGTACTTC. Translating gives CASSDLTGGGYEQYF.

The V gene is TRBV2, the J gene TRBJ2-3, with D unresolved. Germline V gives CDR1 SNHLY, CDR2 FYNNEI. This CDR3 has 15 residues. Trimming cost V 5 bases and J 2 bases, with 14 bases left between them. CDR3 sequence reads: CASSLLGSATDTQYF. CDR3 DNA sequence: TGTGCCAGCAGTCTCTTAGGGTCAGCCACAGATACGCAGTATTTT.

This clone was picked up a small number of times. This chain connects TRBV13 to TRBJ1-1; 7 bases align to TRBD1. J gave up 3 bases and V 6 bases, and 7 bases lay outside the gene matches. CDR1 is PRHDT and CDR2 is FYEKMQ in the germline V gene (reference sequence). The CDR3 covers 14 residues. The CDR3 region has the DNA TGTGCCAGCAGGCGTGACAGGGTTCACACTGAAGCTTTCTTT. The encoded protein is CASRRDRVHTEAFF.

This clone appeared a few times. V gene TRBV2 combines with J gene TRBJ2-5; tentative D call: TRBD2 (6 bases). Germline CDR1 is SNHLY and CDR2 is FYNNEI. Trimming stripped 11 bases from V and 1 base from J, with 8 bases between. The CDR3 contains 11 residues. CDR3 amino acids: CAGGIQETQYF. The CDR3 coding sequence is TGTGCCGGGGGGATCCAAGAGACCCAGTACTTC.

This clone was seen a handful of times. This rearrangement joins TRBV7-9 to TRBJ1-4; 7 bases line up with TRBD1. V was clipped by 5 bases and J by 6 bases; unmatched bases: 9. In germline, CDR1 is SEHNR, CDR2 FQNEAQ (reference sequence). This CDR3 spans 15 amino acids. As DNA, the CDR3 is TGTGCCAGCAGCCCACAAACAGGGGATGATGAAAAACTGTTTTTT. Protein sequence: CASSPQTGDDEKLFF. Filled out from reference TRBV7-9 and TRBJ1-4, the complete variable domain reads DTGVSQNPRHKITKRGQNVTFRCDPISEHNRLYWYRQTLGQGPEFLTYFQNEAQLEKSRLLSDRFSAERPKGSFSTLEIQRTEQGDSAMYLCASSPQTGDDEKLFFGSGTQLSVL.

This clone was seen more than once but under ten times. The chain employs TRBV20-1 and TRBJ2-5; D is ambiguous. The CDR3 totals 10 residues. The V gene's germline CDR1 is DFQATT and CDR2 SNEGSKA (reference sequence). Deletions cut 3 bases from V and 5 bases from J, with 4 bases between. CDR3 loop: CSASFETQYF. For the CDR3, the DNA is TGCAGTGCTAGCTTTGAGACCCAGTACTTC.

The rearrangement joins TRBV7-2 to TRBJ2-1; weak D call: TRBD2 (6 bases). The V end lost 6 bases, the J end lost 7 bases, and 16 bases lay between the germline ends. The CDR3 loop spans 14 amino acids. CDR1 SGHTA and CDR2 FQGNSA come from the germline V gene. CDR3 nucleotides: TGTGCCAGCAGGCCCGGGACTGAAGTTAATGAGCAGTTCTTC. Its protein product is CASRPGTEVNEQFF.

The V gene is TRBV4-3, the J gene TRBJ1-2; 9 nucleotides match TRBD1. Looked up from germline, CDR1 is LGHNA and CDR2 is YSLEER. The CDR3 length is 14 residues. V lost 3 bases and J lost 7; bases outside the gene matches: 6. As DNA, the CDR3 is TGCGCCAGCAGCCACCTCCGGGACAGGGTTGGCTACACCTTC. Translating gives CASSHLRDRVGYTF.